The entry that follows covers one TCR beta chain sequence. These data are taken from a study of human T cells and chemical hapten exposure. The V gene end was trimmed by 2 bases and the J gene end by 5 bases; junction bases not matched to a gene: 6. The CDR3 consists of 16 residues. The germline V gene has CDR1 MNHNS and CDR2 SASEGT. Regarding time point: patch test 1, 2 weeks after DPC sensitization. Described treatment: therapeutic diphenylcyclopropenone sensitization with weekly scalp DPC. In TCRdb, the RACE reads were re-called with MiXCR into one record per CDR3 protein. Of some 380,000 distinct CDR3 sequences listed, 4% to 5.5% were seen once; the top ten hold 2% to 2.5%.

This receptor was identified in a woman between 50 and 59 years old with alopecia areata. Some clones in this sample may be carry-over from other donors' samples. Specimen: whole blood, collected in connection with sensitization to the hapten diphenylcyclopropenone (DPC). The chain carries TRBV6-1 and TRBJ2-3, with 11 nucleotides matching TRBD2. The CDR3 spells CASSERTSGFLDTQYF. The CDR3 DNA is TGTGCCAGCAGTGAACGGACTAGCGGGTTCCTAGATACGCAGTATTTT.